This section outlines one TCR beta chain sequence together with its context. Its target is unknown. This sample stems from a study of STAT3 mutations in large granular lymphocyte leukemia. About the research overall: More than half of T-LGLL patients received immunosuppressive therapy.

The method was immunoSEQ multiplex PCR; TCRdb's version includes in-frame clones alone and lacks a portion of them. The data contain over 4,000 clones, around 80% of them singletons. General study points: A small but highly pathogenic clone may have been missed. Treatment regimens differed across patients between samplings. At least one immunodominant TCR beta clonotype appeared in every T-cell large granular lymphocyte leukemia patient.

The source is a boy younger than 18 with T-cell large granular lymphocyte leukemia. Some clones in this sample may be carry-over from other donors' samples. Sequencing was carried out using peripheral blood mononuclear cells.

CDR3 protein: CASSEVSGGGETQYF. In DNA form, the CDR3 reads TGTGCCAGCAGTGAAGTGTCCGGGGGCGGGGAGACCCAGTACTTC. V usage is TRBV6-1 and J usage is TRBJ2-5, with D perhaps being TRBD1 or TRBD2 (6 bases each). Germline V gives CDR1 MNHNS, CDR2 SASEGT. V was clipped by 1 base and J by 5 bases, with 14 bases between them. This CDR3 is 15 amino acids long.